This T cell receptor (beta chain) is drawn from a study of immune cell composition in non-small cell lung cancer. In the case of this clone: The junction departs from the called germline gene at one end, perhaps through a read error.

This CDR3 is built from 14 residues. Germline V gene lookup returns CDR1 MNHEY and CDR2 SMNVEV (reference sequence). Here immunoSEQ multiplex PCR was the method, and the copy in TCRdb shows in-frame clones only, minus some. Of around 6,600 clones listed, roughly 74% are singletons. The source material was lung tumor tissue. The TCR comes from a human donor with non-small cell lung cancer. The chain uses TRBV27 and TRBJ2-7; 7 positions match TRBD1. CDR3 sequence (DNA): TGTGCCAGCAATCGCAGGGGGTCCCAATACGAGCGGTACTTC. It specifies CASNRRGSQYERYF.